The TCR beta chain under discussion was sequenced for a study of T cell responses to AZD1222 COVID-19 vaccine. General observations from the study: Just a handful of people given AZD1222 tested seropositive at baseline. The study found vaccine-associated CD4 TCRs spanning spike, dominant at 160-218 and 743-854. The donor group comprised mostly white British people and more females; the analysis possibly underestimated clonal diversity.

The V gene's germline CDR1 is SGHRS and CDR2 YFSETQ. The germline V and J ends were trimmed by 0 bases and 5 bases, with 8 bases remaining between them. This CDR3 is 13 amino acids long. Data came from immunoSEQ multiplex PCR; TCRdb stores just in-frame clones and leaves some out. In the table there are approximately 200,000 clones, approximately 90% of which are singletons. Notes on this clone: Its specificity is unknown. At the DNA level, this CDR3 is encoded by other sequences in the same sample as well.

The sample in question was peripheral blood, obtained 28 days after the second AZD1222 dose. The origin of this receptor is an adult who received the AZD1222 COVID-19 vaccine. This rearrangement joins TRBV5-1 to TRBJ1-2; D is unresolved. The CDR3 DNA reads TGCGCCAGCAGCTTGGAGGCTGGGTATGGCTACACCTTC. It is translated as CASSLEAGYGYTF.